This paragraph covers one T cell receptor beta chain sequence. What it recognizes is unknown. This sample was taken from a study of long-term antiretroviral therapy in people with HIV. Inclusion required at least two post-ART and at least one pre-ART PBMC samples. Assay version v3.0 of immunoSEQ was used, and it was run at survey level. Sequencing targeted 40,000-50,000 T-cell genomes per sample. Profiled with immunoSEQ multiplex PCR; TCRdb holds only in-frame clones, not every one. The sample records 15,000 to 20,000 clones, approximately 79% being singletons. General observations from the study: Increased diversity was seen after ART, yet it remained lower than in transplant donor controls.

This CDR3 has 14 amino acids. Germline V gene data show CDR1 as MNHNY and CDR2 as SVGAGI (reference sequence). Trimming stripped 8 bases from V and 4 bases from J, with 15 bases between. The clonotype was recovered from a woman in her forties with HIV. The rearrangement joins TRBV6-6 to TRBJ1-5, with a weak D call TRBD1 (6 bases). The source material was unsorted PBMCs, sampled 2.3 years after starting antiretroviral therapy. CDR3 DNA sequence: TGTGCCAGCCGAAACAGGGACGGAAATCAGCCCCAGCATTTT. Its protein product is CASRNRDGNQPQHF.